This T cell receptor beta chain was identified in a study of shared clonotypes between healthy human individuals. The CDR3 is 11 amino acids. CDR1 is SNHLY, CDR2 FYNNEI, per germline. With V trimmed by 8 bases and J by 9 bases, 4 bases remained unmatched. Positive CCR7 selection of CD45RO-negative cells yielded the naive CD8 cells, and terminally differentiated effector memory CD45RA+ cells were excluded. Profiled with immunoSEQ multiplex PCR; TCRdb holds only in-frame clones, not every one. Here the sample spans some 2 million clones, about 95% being singletons. This clonotype originated in a man in his late teens or twenties in good health. The sequenced material came from naive CD8+ T cells sorted from blood. The chain carries TRBV2 and TRBJ2-1; 7 bases are shared with TRBD2. CDR3 sequence reads: CASHGGGEQFF. CDR3 sequence (DNA): TGTGCCAGCCACGGCGGGGGTGAGCAGTTCTTC. The variable domain in full, completed from reference TRBV2 and TRBJ2-1, reads EPEVTQTPSHQVTQMGQEVILRCVPISNHLYFYWYRQILGQKVEFLVSFYNNEISEKSEIFDDQFSVERPDGSNFTLKIRSTKLEDSAMYFCASHGGGEQFFGPGTRLTVL.